One sample yielded the 29 T cell receptor beta chains listed below, sequenced in a study of shared clonotypes between healthy human individuals. Using immunoSEQ multiplex PCR, the repertoire was profiled, and TCRdb retains in-frame clones only, with some absent. The sample consists of 1.5 million to 2.5 million clones, about 95% of them appearing once. The naive CD8 subset, CD45RO-negative cells positively selected for CCR7, excluded terminally differentiated effector memory CD45RA+ cells. The sequenced material came from naive CD8+ T cells sorted from blood. The receptors originated from a man aged 18-30 years in good health.

The J gene is TRBJ1-1, the V gene TRBV7-3; tentatively, D is TRBD1 (5 bases). The germline gives CDR1 SGHTA, CDR2 FQGTGA. The V and J ends lost 1 base and 3 bases respectively, with 12 bases between them. The CDR3 runs 15 residues. In DNA, the CDR3 is TGTGCCAGCAGCTTAAATGCAGGGTGGGACACTGAAGCTTTCTTT. Translation: CASSLNAGWDTEAFF.

The chain uses TRBV28 and TRBJ1-1; D gene uncertain. The germline V gene encodes CDR1 MDHEN and CDR2 SYDVKM. V was clipped by 3 bases and J by 5 bases, with 16 bases between them. This CDR3 region has 15 residues. The CDR3 DNA sequence: TGTGCCAGCAGTTTTAGTAACAGATATCGGACTGAAGCTTTCTTT. This sequence encodes CASSFSNRYRTEAFF.

The rearrangement links TRBV6-5 to TRBJ2-5; D not certain. Germline V lookup: CDR1 MNHEY, CDR2 SVGAGI. The CDR3 contains 11 residues. The V gene lost 4 bases and the J gene lost 5 bases, with 5 bases spanning the gap. CDR3 region: CASSSTETQYF. CDR3 DNA: TGTGCCAGCAGTTCGACGGAGACCCAGTACTTC.

The chain has TRBV19 and TRBJ2-2, with 13 bases aligning to TRBD2. Germline trimming cut 5 bases from V and 4 bases from J; bases unmatched to any gene: 4. The CDR3 totals 16 residues. Germline V gene data show CDR1 as LNHDA and CDR2 as SQIVND (reference sequence). The CDR3 is CASSPWTSGGTGELFF. The DNA of the CDR3 is TGTGCCAGTAGTCCGTGGACTAGCGGGGGCACCGGGGAGCTGTTTTTT.

The V call is TRBV5-1, the J call TRBJ2-2, with TRBD2 identical over 11 bases. CDR3 length: 16 amino acids. CDR1 and CDR2 (germline): SGHRS, YFSETQ. J lost 2 bases, V lost 4 bases, and 4 bases had no gene match. CDR3 sequence (DNA): TGCGCCAGCAGCCACGGACTAGCGGGCAACACCGGGGAGCTGTTTTTT. Its translation: CASSHGLAGNTGELFF.

This clone was seen once. This chain uses TRBV10-3 with TRBJ1-5; D possibly corresponds to TRBD1 (5 bases). The germline gives CDR1 ENHRY, CDR2 SYGVKD. The germline V and J ends were trimmed by 0 bases and 7 bases, with 13 bases remaining between them. The CDR3 has 15 residues. This CDR3 is CAISESDWGNQPQHF. The CDR3 DNA follows: TGTGCCATCAGTGAGTCGGATTGGGGGAACCAGCCCCAGCATTTT.

This clone was found once. This chain links TRBV21-1 with TRBJ1-5; the table's D call, TRBD1, was not checked against the DNA. TRBV21-1 constitutes a pseudogene. The CDR3 totals 16 residues. The CDR3: CASREGKGAQSQPQHF. The CDR3 nucleotides read TGTGCCAGCAGAGAAGGGAAAGGGGCCCAATCTCAGCCCCAGCATTTT.

V is TRBV10-1 and J is TRBJ2-5, with D possibly TRBD1 on 6 matching bases. Trimming removed 2 bases at V and 5 bases at J, with 18 bases between. Germline V gene data show CDR1 as WNHNN and CDR2 as SYGVQD (reference sequence). The CDR3 has 16 residues. The CDR3 here is CASSEPTQGSRETQYF. DNA for the CDR3: TGCGCCAGCAGTGAGCCGACACAGGGCTCAAGGGAGACCCAGTACTTC.

The V call is TRBV4-1, the J call TRBJ2-1; no reliable D call. CDR1 and CDR2 (germline): MGHRA, YSYEKL. The CDR3 is 13 amino acids. The V and J ends lost 4 bases and 7 bases respectively, with 11 bases between them. The DNA for the CDR3 is TGCGCCAGCAGCCCCCAGGCTGGGAATGAGCAGTTCTTC. It specifies CASSPQAGNEQFF.

In its sample, this clone was seen a few times. The rearrangement joins TRBV19 to TRBJ2-7; D not resolved. V lost 3 bases, J lost 2 bases, and 8 bases lay in between. The germline CDR1 and CDR2 sequences are LNHDA and SQIVND (reference sequence). The CDR3 sequence is 13 residues long. The CDR3 spells CASSIQETYEQYF. The CDR3 DNA reads as TGTGCCAGTAGTATCCAGGAAACCTACGAGCAGTACTTC.

The rearrangement links TRBV28 to TRBJ1-4, with 8 bases fitting TRBD1. The germline CDR1 and CDR2 sequences are MDHEN and SYDVKM. The V gene end was trimmed by 5 bases and the J gene end by 7 bases; junction bases not matched to a gene: 9. This CDR3 spans 15 amino acids. The CDR3 nucleotides read TGTGCCAGCAGTCCAAGGACAGGGTGGTTTGAAAAACTGTTTTTT. Translating it yields CASSPRTGWFEKLFF.

A word on this clone: This CDR3 is also generated by other DNA sequences in the sample. V and J are TRBV28 and TRBJ2-7; maybe TRBD1 (5 bases). Trimming cost V 5 bases and J 3 bases, with 8 bases left between them. Germline V gene sequence: CDR1 MDHEN, CDR2 SYDVKM. The CDR3 is 12 amino acids. The DNA for the CDR3 is TGTGCCAGCAGTCTACAGGACTACGAGCAGTACTTC. Amino acids: CASSLQDYEQYF.

V is TRBV27 and J is TRBJ2-7; 8 positions agree with TRBD1. From germline, CDR1 is MNHEY and CDR2 SMNVEV (reference sequence). The CDR3 loop spans 15 amino acids. Trimming took 5 bases from V and 3 from J; bases not matched to a gene: 9. CDR3 in DNA: TGTGCCAGCAGTACCGGACAGGGAGGATACTACGAGCAGTACTTC. Residues: CASSTGQGGYYEQYF.

This chain joins TRBV25-1 and TRBJ2-6; D remains unclear. This CDR3 is 14 amino acids long. The germline gives CDR1 MGHDK, CDR2 SYGVNS. V lost 4 bases and J lost 2, with 6 bases in between. Written as DNA, the CDR3 is TGTGCCAGCAGTGGGGCCCCTGGGGCCAACGTCCTGACTTTC. It specifies CASSGAPGANVLTF.

This sequence joins TRBV7-9 and TRBJ1-1; D unresolved. V was trimmed by 5 bases and J by 7 bases, leaving 14 bases between them. The CDR3 extends over 13 amino acids. CDR1 is SEHNR and CDR2 is FQNEAQ in the germline V gene (reference sequence). The CDR3 here is CASSPPALLEAFF. The CDR3 nucleotides read TGTGCCAGCAGCCCACCCGCCCTTCTTGAAGCTTTCTTT.

This sequence joins TRBV7-9 and TRBJ2-7, with a possible D match to TRBD1 (6 bases). This CDR3 has 18 amino acids. CDR1 SEHNR and CDR2 FQNEAQ come from the germline V gene (reference sequence). V was shortened by 3 bases and J by 1 base, with 22 bases between the two germline ends. In DNA form, the CDR3 reads TGTGCCAGCAGCTTTATTGGTACAGGGCTGTCGATTTCCTACGAGCAGTACTTC. This translates into CASSFIGTGLSISYEQYF.

This rearrangement joins TRBV7-9 to TRBJ2-5; D is possibly TRBD1 (5 bases). The CDR3 length is 13 residues. CDR1 and CDR2 from the germline V gene are SEHNR and FQNEAQ (reference sequence). Trimming took off 3 bases at V and 5 bases at J, with 10 bases between the two ends. The CDR3 DNA sequence: TGTGCCAGCAGCTTCATAGGGGTTGAGACCCAGTACTTC. Translated, it gives CASSFIGVETQYF.

This chain links TRBV5-1 with TRBJ2-2; the D call may be TRBD1 or TRBD2 (6 bases each). The germline CDR1 and CDR2 sequences are SGHRS and YFSETQ. Trimming removed 1 base from V and 5 bases from J, with 18 bases in between. This CDR3 is built from 17 residues. The chain's CDR3 is CASSLSPGGGGTGELFF. The CDR3 coding sequence is TGCGCCAGCAGCTTGTCCCCCGGAGGGGGAGGAACCGGGGAGCTGTTTTTT.

This chain connects TRBV4-1 to TRBJ1-4, with TRBD1 as a possible D gene (5 bases). Trimming stripped 3 bases from V and 7 bases from J, with 12 bases between. CDR3 size: 14 residues. CDR1 is MGHRA, CDR2 YSYEKL, per germline. CDR3: CASSHWEGSEKLFF. The CDR3 nucleotides read TGCGCCAGCAGCCACTGGGAGGGGAGTGAAAAACTGTTTTTT.

Written as DNA, the CDR3 is TGCGCCAGCAGTGGTGACGGGACAGGGATTTACGAGCAGTACTTC. This translates into CASSGDGTGIYEQYF. This sequence joins TRBV10-1 and TRBJ2-7, with 9 bases lining up with TRBD1. The ends lost 4 bases at V and 4 bases at J; junction bases unmatched: 8. Germline V gene sequence: CDR1 WNHNN, CDR2 SYGVQD (reference sequence). CDR3 length equals 15 residues.

The chain recombines TRBV2 with TRBJ2-6, with D possibly TRBD2 on 6 matching bases. Trimming took 1 base from V and 0 from J, leaving 13 bases between them. The CDR3 extends over 18 amino acids. CDR1 and CDR2 from the germline V gene are SNHLY and FYNNEI. The CDR3 sequence is CASSEELATDSGANVLTF. CDR3 in DNA: TGTGCCAGCAGTGAAGAGCTAGCGACAGACTCTGGGGCCAACGTCCTGACTTTC.

The gene calls are TRBV19 and TRBJ1-1; TRBD1 matches 8 bases. The CDR3 has 14 amino acids. Germline V gives CDR1 LNHDA, CDR2 SQIVND (reference sequence). The V and J ends lost 3 bases and 1 base, in that order; junction bases with no gene match: 1. CDR3 in DNA: TGTGCCAGTAGTATGGGGACAGGGAACACTGAAGCTTTCTTT. Its translation: CASSMGTGNTEAFF.

J is TRBJ2-1 and V is TRBV2, with D possibly TRBD1 on 5 matching bases. The V gene lost 4 bases and the J gene lost 6 bases, with 25 bases spanning the gap. The CDR3 has 18 residues. CDR1 is SNHLY, CDR2 FYNNEI, per germline. CDR3 protein: CASSGEQRTPRRSNEQFF. CDR3 nucleotide sequence: TGTGCCAGCAGTGGTGAACAGAGGACACCCAGAAGGTCCAATGAGCAGTTCTTC.

This chain uses TRBV7-6 with TRBJ2-7; no firm D call. Per germline, CDR1 SGHVS and CDR2 FNYEAQ. The CDR3 loop spans 12 amino acids. The CDR3 spells CDRTLLSYEQYF. CDR3 DNA sequence: TGTGATCGGACGCTCCTAAGCTACGAGCAGTACTTC.

This chain joins TRBV2 and TRBJ2-3; TRBD2 matches 10 bases. The CDR3 loop spans 15 amino acids. Germline-derived CDR1 and CDR2 are SNHLY and FYNNEI. The trim removed 6 bases at V and 5 bases at J, leaving 8 bases unmatched. This CDR3 reads CASRPLAGARDTQYF. CDR3 nucleotides: TGTGCCAGCAGACCTCTAGCGGGAGCAAGAGATACGCAGTATTTT. Combining the CDR3 with reference TRBV2 and TRBJ2-3 gives the whole variable domain EPEVTQTPSHQVTQMGQEVILRCVPISNHLYFYWYRQILGQKVEFLVSFYNNEISEKSEIFDDQFSVERPDGSNFTLKIRSTKLEDSAMYFCASRPLAGARDTQYFGPGTRLTVL.

This chain joins TRBV4-1 and TRBJ1-1, with TRBD1 identical over 8 bases. With 2 bases clipped from V and 11 bases from J, the junction kept 13 bases outside the gene matches. The germline gives CDR1 MGHRA, CDR2 YSYEKL. The CDR3 runs to 15 residues. CDR3 coding DNA: TGCGCCAGCAGCCAAACTAGGACAGGGCCGTCACAGGCTTTCTTT. Amino acids: CASSQTRTGPSQAFF.

The gene calls are TRBV4-3 and TRBJ2-3, with D unclear. Trimming left V 0 bases short and J 0 bases short, with 7 bases between. The CDR3 spans 15 residues. Germline CDR1 reads LGHNA; CDR2 reads YSLEER. The CDR3 protein is CASSQEQSSTDTQYF. The CDR3 DNA is TGCGCCAGCAGCCAAGAACAGTCTAGCACAGATACGCAGTATTTT.

This clone was found once. Other DNA sequences of this sample code for an identical CDR3. V and J are TRBV30 and TRBJ2-7, with D unresolved. This CDR3 has 11 amino acids. Germline V lookup: CDR1 GTSNPN, CDR2 SVGIG (reference sequence). The V and J ends lost 2 bases and 3 bases respectively, with 5 bases between them. The CDR3 region is CAWSRDYEQYF. The CDR3 nucleotides are TGTGCCTGGAGTAGGGACTACGAGCAGTACTTC.

The chain links TRBV9 to TRBJ2-2, with 7 bases identical to TRBD2. V was pared by 3 bases and J by 8 bases, with 7 bases of the junction left unmatched. Germline assignment: CDR1 SGDLS and CDR2 YYNGEE. The CDR3 sequence is 14 residues long. CDR3 sequence: CASSAPGGGGELFF. The CDR3 DNA sequence: TGTGCCAGCAGCGCCCCAGGCGGGGGAGGGGAGCTGTTTTTT.